Listed here are 5 T cell receptor beta chains from one sample, sequenced in a study of post-analysis software for immune sequencing data. Study-wide results and caveats: Among roughly five TRBV segments more frequent in patients than controls were TRBV5-6, TRBV5-1 and TRBV20-1.

Unique molecular identifiers featured in each of the TCR beta cDNA libraries. TCRdb independently ran MiXCR on the PCR reads; one entry per CDR3 protein. The sample carries approximately 660,000 distinct CDR3 sequences, 59% recorded once. These TCRs' antigens remain unknown. The specimen was blood. These TCRs come from a girl aged 2 to 10 with multiple sclerosis.

The chain carries TRBV24-1 and TRBJ2-3; D unclear. CDR1 is KGHDR, CDR2 SFDVKD, per germline. The CDR3 extends over 16 amino acids. Trimming pared 4 bases from V and 5 bases from J, leaving 18 bases between. The CDR3 DNA reads TGTGCCACCAGTGACGCCAGGCCAGGAAGAAGAGATACGCAGTATTTT. It translates to CATSDARPGRRDTQYF.

This clonotype was picked up a small number of times. This chain joins TRBV6-5 and TRBJ2-1, with D possibly matching TRBD2 (6 bases). Germline V gene sequence: CDR1 MNHEY, CDR2 SVGAGI. The CDR3 runs 18 residues. Trimming took 0 bases from V and 2 from J, leaving 17 bases between them. DNA of the CDR3: TGTGCCAGCAGTTACTCCGGGTGGGACTTGAGCCCCTACAATGAGCAGTTCTTC. This encodes CASSYSGWDLSPYNEQFF.

The chain has TRBV20-1 and TRBJ2-3; weak D call: TRBD1 (6 bases). CDR1 is DFQATT, CDR2 SNEGSKA, per germline (reference sequence). The V gene lost 1 base and the J gene lost 0 bases, with 11 bases spanning the gap. This CDR3 contains 15 residues. CDR3 bases: TGCAGTGCTAGAGGAGCAGGGGCGAGCACAGATACGCAGTATTTT. This encodes CSARGAGASTDTQYF.

The rearrangement uses TRBV10-3 and TRBJ2-5, with D possibly being TRBD2 (6 bases). Trimming pared 2 bases from V and 5 bases from J, leaving 15 bases between. The CDR3 consists of 15 residues. Germline CDR1 and CDR2: ENHRY and SYGVKD. The CDR3 DNA is TGTGCCATCAGTGAGCTCGGGAGCGGCGGGGAGACCCAGTACTTC. Translated, it gives CAISELGSGGETQYF.

J is TRBJ2-7 and V is TRBV11-1; 8 nucleotides agree with TRBD2. The DNA end is a closer match to TRBJ2-4, so the J assignment may be wrong. Germline-derived CDR1 and CDR2 are SGHAT and FQDESV (reference sequence). The CDR3 spans 16 residues. The CDR3 nucleotides read TGTGCCAGCAGCTCCGGACTAGCTAGCCAATACGGCATTCAGTACTTC. This sequence encodes CASSSGLASQYGIQYF.